These 21 T cell receptor beta chains were sequenced from one sample in a study of T cells in Graves' hyperthyroidism and ophthalmopathy. The CDR3 regions of TCR beta were amplified from RNA transcripts. Using the HTBI primer set, a first-round RT-PCR was run on the TCR CDR3. Each CDR3 protein gets one entry after TCRdb re-called the multiplex PCR reads with MiXCR. The sample lists over 350,000 distinct CDR3 sequences, less than 20% seen once, with 35% to 50% in the top ten. The specimen was blood. These receptors were obtained from a man aged 18 to 30 with Graves' ophthalmopathy.

This clonotype was detected a few times. The chain uses TRBV29-1 and TRBJ1-2; no clear D. From germline, CDR1 is SQVTM and CDR2 ANQGSEA. The ends were cut back, 4 bases at V and 3 bases at J, with 9 bases in the middle. The CDR3 is 12 residues long. DNA for the CDR3: TGCAGCGTTGTGGCCTCGGACTATGGCTACACCTTC. Translation gives CSVVASDYGYTF.

This clonotype came up many times. The chain employs TRBV3-1 and TRBJ2-7; 11 positions agree with TRBD2. In germline, CDR1 is LGHDT, CDR2 YNNKEL (reference sequence). After removal of 4 bases from V and 3 bases from J, the junction contained 8 bases not matched to a gene. The CDR3 consists of 16 residues. CDR3 sequence (DNA): TGTGCCAGCAGCCCGACCGCTCTAGCGGGGGGCTACGAGCAGTACTTC. This sequence encodes CASSPTALAGGYEQYF.

This chain connects TRBV5-8 to TRBJ2-1; 13 bases line up with TRBD2. The CDR3 extends over 15 amino acids. The V and J ends lost 1 base and 8 bases, in that order; junction bases with no gene match: 3. Germline V lookup: CDR1 SGHTS, CDR2 YDEGEE. CDR3 amino acids: CASSLTSGGEDEQFF. DNA for the CDR3: TGTGCCAGCAGCTTGACTAGCGGGGGGGAGGATGAGCAGTTCTTC.

V usage is TRBV27 and J usage is TRBJ1-5; 7 nucleotides agree with TRBD1. There are 14 residues in the CDR3. Germline CDR1 MNHEY, CDR2 SMNVEV (reference sequence). V was pared by 2 bases and J by 6 bases, with 4 bases of the junction left unmatched. CDR3 bases: TGTGCCAGCAGTTTAAAAGAGGGGGCTCAGCCCCAGCATTTT. Translating it yields CASSLKEGAQPQHF.

This clonotype came up many times. The chain couples TRBV20-1 to TRBJ1-6; 9 positions match TRBD1. Germline V gives CDR1 DFQATT, CDR2 SNEGSKA (reference sequence). The CDR3 has 15 residues. V lost 3 bases to trimming and J lost 5 bases; unmatched junction nucleotides: 5. The CDR3 reads CSASSHRGHNSPLHF. The CDR3 coding sequence is TGCAGTGCTAGTTCCCACAGGGGGCATAATTCACCCCTCCACTTT.

This clonotype was observed a handful of times. Being one base from a much bigger clone, this may be a read error. The chain carries TRBV7-9 and TRBJ2-3, with a possible D match to TRBD1 (6 bases). Germline lookup yields CDR1 SEHNR and CDR2 FQNEAQ (reference sequence). The V gene lost 7 bases and the J gene lost 2 bases, with 13 bases spanning the gap. CDR3 length: 14 amino acids. DNA of the CDR3: TGTGCCAGCAACTGTGGGGGCTTCACAGATACGCAGTATTTT. As protein: CASNCGGFTDTQYF. Supplemented by reference TRBV7-9 and TRBJ2-3, the full variable domain reads DTGVSQNPRHKITKRGQNVTFRCDPISEHNRLYWYRQTLGQGPEFLTYFQNEAQLEKSRLLSDRFSAERPKGSFSTLEIQRTEQGDSAMYLCASNCGGFTDTQYFGPGTRLTVL.

This clonotype was seen only a few times. This chain connects TRBV5-6 to TRBJ2-7; D is possibly TRBD1 (6 bases). Germline lookup yields CDR1 SGHDT and CDR2 YYEEEE. The CDR3 loop spans 13 amino acids. V lost 3 bases and J 6 bases, leaving 13 bases between the germline ends. CDR3 residues: CASSSARGPEQYF. For the CDR3, the DNA is TGTGCCAGCAGCTCCGCCAGGGGCCCCGAGCAGTACTTC.

This clonotype has ten or more counts. J is TRBJ2-5 and V is TRBV7-8; D possibly corresponds to TRBD2 (5 bases). The CDR3 covers 16 residues. Per the germline V gene, CDR1 is SGHVS and CDR2 is FQNEAQ. The ends were cut back, 5 bases at V and 5 bases at J, with 21 bases in the middle. The CDR3: CASSLYNGPSGETQYF. In DNA, the CDR3 is TGTGCCAGCAGCCTATACAACGGACCGTCGGGGGAGACCCAGTACTTC.

This clonotype was detected ten times or more. CDR3: CASSEAPSGRSTDTQYF. CDR3 coding DNA: TGTGCCAGCAGTGAAGCCCCAAGTGGAAGATCAACAGATACGCAGTATTTT. The chain uses TRBV6-1 and TRBJ2-3; D uncertain. The germline V gene has CDR1 MNHNS and CDR2 SASEGT. The CDR3 extends over 17 amino acids. V dropped 0 bases and J dropped 3 bases, with 16 bases sitting between them.

In its sample, this clonotype was seen many times. The chain has TRBV3-1 and TRBJ1-1; 10 nucleotides agree with TRBD1. The V segment lost 5 bases and the J segment 0 bases; nucleotides outside the gene matches: 9. This CDR3 is built from 17 residues. Germline V CDR1 and CDR2: LGHDT, YNNKEL (reference sequence). CDR3 DNA: TGTGCCAGCAGCTGGGAAGGGGACAGGGGATTGAACACTGAAGCTTTCTTT. Protein: CASSWEGDRGLNTEAFF.

This clonotype was detected ten times or more. The rearrangement links TRBV7-9 to TRBJ2-7, with 12 bases aligning to TRBD1. This CDR3 is 17 amino acids long. Trimming removed 4 bases from V and 0 bases from J; junction bases left unmatched: 7. CDR1 is SEHNR and CDR2 is FQNEAQ in the germline V gene (reference sequence). The CDR3 loop reads CASSYGTGGPLSYEQYF. Written as DNA, the CDR3 is TGTGCCAGCAGCTACGGGACAGGGGGCCCACTCTCCTACGAGCAGTACTTC.

This clonotype was seen only once. V is TRBV2 and J is TRBJ1-1; D is perhaps TRBD1 (5 bases). This CDR3 comprises 14 residues. The germline CDR1 and CDR2 sequences are SNHLY and FYNNEI. The ends were cut back, 7 bases at V and 2 bases at J, with 14 bases in the middle. The CDR3 bases are TGTGCCAGCAACGCCGACAGTAGTAACACTGAAGCTTTCTTT. It specifies CASNADSSNTEAFF. Looking up the rest from reference TRBV2 and TRBJ1-1 gives the full variable domain: EPEVTQTPSHQVTQMGQEVILRCVPISNHLYFYWYRQILGQKVEFLVSFYNNEISEKSEIFDDQFSVERPDGSNFTLKIRSTKLEDSAMYFCASNADSSNTEAFFGQGTRLTVV.

This clonotype was counted at least ten times. This chain joins TRBV20-1 and TRBJ2-1, with 8 positions matching TRBD2. CDR3 length equals 16 residues. Per germline, CDR1 DFQATT and CDR2 SNEGSKA (reference sequence). Trimming removed 1 base from V and 7 bases from J; junction bases left unmatched: 12. CDR3 loop: CSARVAGGRVWNEQFF. The CDR3 DNA follows: TGCAGTGCTAGAGTCGCGGGGGGCCGAGTTTGGAATGAGCAGTTCTTC.

This clonotype was seen only once. This could be a read error, since a much larger clone is one nucleotide away. In nucleotides, the CDR3 is TGTGCCAGCAGCGCCCCGCGTACATTGGACTATGGCTACACCTTC. Amino acids: CASSAPRTLDYGYTF. The gene calls are TRBV2 and TRBJ1-2; the D is unclear. Trimming cost V 6 bases and J 3 bases, with 17 bases left between them. Germline CDR1 and CDR2: SNHLY and FYNNEI. CDR3 size: 15 residues. The variable domain in full, completed from reference TRBV2 and TRBJ1-2, reads EPEVTQTPSHQVTQMGQEVILRCVPISNHLYFYWYRQILGQKVEFLVSFYNNEISEKSEIFDDQFSVERPDGSNFTLKIRSTKLEDSAMYFCASSAPRTLDYGYTFGSGTRLTVV.

This clonotype was detected a few times. This chain joins TRBV5-1 and TRBJ2-2; TRBD2 matches at 8 bases. J lost 0 bases, V lost 0 bases, and 10 bases had no gene match. CDR3 size: 19 residues. Germline V gives CDR1 SGHRS, CDR2 YFSETQ. The CDR3 protein is CASSLERGRRQANTGELFF. CDR3 nucleotides: TGCGCCAGCAGCTTGGAGCGGGGGAGGAGACAGGCGAACACCGGGGAGCTGTTTTTT.

This clonotype has a count of ten or more. J is TRBJ2-1 and V is TRBV5-1, with TRBD2 matching over 9 bases. The CDR3 runs 15 residues. The V gene end was trimmed by 4 bases and the J gene end by 6 bases; junction bases not matched to a gene: 8. Germline assignment: CDR1 SGHRS and CDR2 YFSETQ. The CDR3 loop reads CASSAAGGPGNEQFF. In nucleotides, the CDR3 is TGCGCCAGCAGCGCGGCGGGGGGGCCGGGCAATGAGCAGTTCTTC.

Worth noting for this clonotype: The junction differs from germline at one of its ends, possibly a read error. The genes are TRBV29-1 and TRBJ2-5, with D perhaps matching TRBD1 or TRBD2 (5 bases each). Germline V CDR1 and CDR2: SQVTM, ANQGSEA. The CDR3 contains 13 residues. The CDR3 reads CSVDSTAQETRYF. CDR3 in DNA: TGCAGCGTGGACTCGACAGCCCAAGAGACCCGGTACTTC.

This clonotype was recorded many times. The chain uses TRBV5-1 and TRBJ1-1; D is possibly TRBD1 (5 bases). The CDR3 loop spans 14 amino acids. CDR1 is SGHRS, CDR2 YFSETQ, per germline. V was shortened by 0 bases and J by 1 base, with 7 bases between the two germline ends. CDR3 DNA sequence: TGCGCCAGCAGCTTGGCCGGGACGAACACTGAAGCTTTCTTT. Residues: CASSLAGTNTEAFF.

This clonotype was seen at least ten times. The V gene is TRBV2, the J gene TRBJ2-5; D ambiguous. CDR3 length equals 13 residues. Germline V gene sequence: CDR1 SNHLY, CDR2 FYNNEI. The V end lost 6 bases, the J end lost 3 bases, and 11 bases lay between the germline ends. In DNA, the CDR3 is TGTGCCAGCAGCAGCCACTTAAAAGAGACCCAGTACTTC. Its protein product is CASSSHLKETQYF.

A few counts support this clonotype. The rearrangement uses TRBV27 and TRBJ1-4; tentatively, D is TRBD1 (5 bases). CDR3 size: 14 residues. Germline assignment: CDR1 MNHEY and CDR2 SMNVEV (reference sequence). Trimming took off 6 bases at V and 6 bases at J, with 14 bases between the two ends. The CDR3 DNA follows: TGTGCCAGCAGGAGGGACGGGCCGTATGAAAAACTGTTTTTT. This codes for CASRRDGPYEKLFF.

The J gene is TRBJ2-7, the V gene TRBV4-1; 7 nucleotides agree with TRBD1. The V gene's germline CDR1 is MGHRA and CDR2 YSYEKL. CDR3 size: 15 residues. The J segment lost 0 bases and the V segment lost 3 bases, leaving 5 bases of the junction unmatched. The CDR3 sequence is CASSQTGIDSYEQYF. In DNA, the CDR3 is TGCGCCAGCAGCCAGACAGGGATCGACTCCTACGAGCAGTACTTC.